Below, 11 T cell receptor beta chains from the same sample are listed, as sequenced in a study of cytomegalovirus exposure and HLA in healthy donors. 13 Jbeta primers and 60 Vbeta primers were used for the PCR. Generated by immunoSEQ multiplex PCR, the TCRdb table keeps only in-frame clones and is missing some. The sample yields around 120,000 clones, around 76% seen once. The sequenced sample was PBMCs. These receptors all come from a man in his sixties in good health and CMV-seropositive.

This rearrangement joins TRBV9 to TRBJ2-1, with D possibly TRBD2 on 5 matching bases. Germline CDR1 SGDLS, CDR2 YYNGEE. There are 16 residues in the CDR3. V was cut by 4 bases and J by 0 bases, with 14 bases left in between. Written as DNA, the CDR3 is TGTGCCAGCAGCCCACTAAGCGGATACTCCTACAATGAGCAGTTCTTC. Amino acid sequence: CASSPLSGYSYNEQFF.

The J gene is TRBJ1-5, the V gene TRBV18; D unresolved. V lost 0 bases, J lost 0 bases, and 6 bases lay in between. Germline values: CDR1 KGHSH, CDR2 LQKENI. This CDR3 has 15 residues. The CDR3, as DNA: TGTGCCAGCTCACCACCCGGGGATAGCAATCAGCCCCAGCATTTT. Translated, it gives CASSPPGDSNQPQHF.

The chain recombines TRBV30 with TRBJ2-3, with D perhaps matching TRBD2 (6 bases). V dropped 6 bases and J dropped 0 bases, with 16 bases sitting between them. CDR3 length: 15 amino acids. Germline V gene lookup returns CDR1 GTSNPN and CDR2 SVGIG (reference sequence). The DNA of the CDR3 is TGTGCCTGTAAGGAGGGACCCTTTAGCACAGATACGCAGTATTTT. This codes for CACKEGPFSTDTQYF.

As to this clone: The same CDR3 also results from other DNA sequences found in this sample. The genes are TRBV5-1 and TRBJ2-1; 7 positions match TRBD2. The length of the CDR3 is 16 residues. V gave up 0 bases and J gave up 0 bases; unmatched junction bases: 3. CDR1 is SGHRS and CDR2 is YFSETQ in the germline V gene. The CDR3 region is CASSLGGGSSYNEQFF. The CDR3 DNA reads TGCGCCAGCAGCTTGGGTGGCGGGAGCTCCTACAATGAGCAGTTCTTC.

The chain combines TRBV11-1 with TRBJ2-1; 7 bases map to TRBD2. The CDR3 contains 16 residues. Trimming removed 5 bases from V and 7 bases from J; junction bases left unmatched: 14. The V gene's germline CDR1 is SGHAT and CDR2 FQDESV (reference sequence). DNA for the CDR3: TGTGCCAGCAGCCGCCTAAGCGGGACCGAGGGGAATGAGCAGTTCTTC. Translating gives CASSRLSGTEGNEQFF.

This clone was recorded only once. Other DNA sequences of this sample code for an identical CDR3. The J gene is TRBJ2-1, the V gene TRBV10-1; perhaps TRBD1 as D (7 bases). The CDR3 sequence is 13 residues long. The germline V gene encodes CDR1 WNHNN and CDR2 SYGVQD (reference sequence). The V end lost 6 bases, the J end lost 10 bases, and 16 bases lay between the germline ends. CDR3 loop: CASSGDRAGEQFF. As DNA, the CDR3 is TGCGCCAGCAGCGGAGACAGGGCGGGGGAGCAGTTCTTC.

V is TRBV9 and J is TRBJ2-3, with 8 bases identical to TRBD1. CDR1 SGDLS and CDR2 YYNGEE come from the germline V gene. The CDR3 is made up of 16 amino acids. The J segment lost 1 base and the V segment lost 1 base, leaving 5 bases of the junction unmatched. The CDR3 loop is CASSVLVTGGTDTQYF. As DNA, the CDR3 is TGTGCCAGCAGCGTATTGGTGACAGGGGGCACAGATACGCAGTATTTT.

The rearrangement links TRBV6-4 to TRBJ2-3, with 13 bases that match TRBD2. J lost 6 bases, V lost 3 bases, and 12 bases had no gene match. Looked up from germline, CDR1 is MRHNA and CDR2 is SNTAGT. CDR3 length: 18 residues. CDR3 nucleotide sequence: TGTGCCAGCAGTGAGGGGGGGACTAGCGGGATAGACGAGGATACGCAGTATTTT. It is translated as CASSEGGTSGIDEDTQYF.

In this sample, this clone turned up a few times. This same CDR3 is encoded by further DNA sequences in the sample. The chain couples TRBV19 to TRBJ1-5; a possible D gene is TRBD1 (5 bases). CDR1 and CDR2 (germline): LNHDA, SQIVND (reference sequence). There are 12 residues in the CDR3. Trimming cost V 4 bases and J 7 bases, with 8 bases left between them. In DNA, the CDR3 is TGTGCCAGTAGTACTGGGGGGCAGCCCCAGCATTTT. This encodes CASSTGGQPQHF.

V is TRBV18 and J is TRBJ2-7; TRBD1 matches at 9 bases. The CDR3 runs to 14 residues. Germline loops: CDR1 KGHSH, CDR2 LQKENI. Unmatched junction bases numbered 2, after V lost 2 bases and J lost 3 bases. As DNA, the CDR3 is TGTGCCAGCTCACCAGGACAGGGGTACTACGAGCAGTACTTC. Encoded protein: CASSPGQGYYEQYF.

This chain links TRBV25-1 with TRBJ1-2; D gene uncertain. This CDR3 is 12 amino acids long. V was cut by 2 bases and J by 4 bases, with 5 bases left in between. The V gene's germline CDR1 is MGHDK and CDR2 SYGVNS. CDR3 nucleotides: TGTGCCAGCAGTGAAGATAGCTATGGCTACACCTTC. Translated, it gives CASSEDSYGYTF.